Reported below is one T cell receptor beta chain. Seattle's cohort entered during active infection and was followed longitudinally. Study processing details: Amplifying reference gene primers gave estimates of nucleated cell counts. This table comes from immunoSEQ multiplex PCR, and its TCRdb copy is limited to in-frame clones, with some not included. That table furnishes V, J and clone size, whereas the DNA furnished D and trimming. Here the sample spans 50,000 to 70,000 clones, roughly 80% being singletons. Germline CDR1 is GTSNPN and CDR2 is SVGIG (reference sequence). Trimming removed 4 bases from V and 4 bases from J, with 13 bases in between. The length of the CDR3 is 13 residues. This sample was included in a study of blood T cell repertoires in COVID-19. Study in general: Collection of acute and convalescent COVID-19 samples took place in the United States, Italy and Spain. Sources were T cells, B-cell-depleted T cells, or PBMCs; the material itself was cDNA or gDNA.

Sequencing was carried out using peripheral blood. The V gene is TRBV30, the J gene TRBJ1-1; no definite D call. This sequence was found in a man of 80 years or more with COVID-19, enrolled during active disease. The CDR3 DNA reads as TGTGCCTGGACGGGTCTCCCGGGCACTGAAGCTTTCTTT. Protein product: CAWTGLPGTEAFF.